A single sample gave rise to the 19 T cell receptor beta chains below, sequenced in a study of blood T cells in healthy people across ages. Sample-barcoded 5' priming and a J-beta primer mix drove a second PCR of roughly 7 to 11 cycles. TCRdb re-called the 5' RACE reads with MiXCR, one entry per CDR3 protein. This table has around 850,000 distinct CDR3 sequences, 35% to 40% appearing once. The sequencing sample was made of blood. These receptor sequences come from a man younger than 30 in good health.

This clonotype was seen a handful of times. The V and J genes are TRBV10-3 and TRBJ1-1; D gene ambiguous. Germline CDR1 and CDR2: ENHRY and SYGVKD. V lost 7 bases to trimming and J lost 6 bases, with 15 bases between them. The CDR3 sequence is 13 residues long. As DNA, the CDR3 is TGTGCCATCAACCGGAGGGTTGACGCTGAAGCTTTCTTT. This gives the protein CAINRRVDAEAFF.

The CDR3: CASSLLWTGAYGYTF. CDR3 nucleotide sequence: TGTGCCAGCAGTTTATTGTGGACAGGAGCCTATGGCTACACCTTC. V gene TRBV27 combines with J gene TRBJ1-2, with TRBD1 identical over 7 bases. The CDR3 has 15 amino acids. Looked up from germline, CDR1 is MNHEY and CDR2 is SMNVEV (reference sequence). J gave up 4 bases and V 1 base, and 6 bases lay outside the gene matches.

V and J are TRBV7-2 and TRBJ2-1; the D gene is possibly TRBD1 (5 bases). Germline V gene lookup returns CDR1 SGHTA and CDR2 FQGNSA. V was clipped by 1 base and J by 6 bases, with 13 bases between them. This CDR3 region has 15 residues. CDR3 DNA sequence: TGTGCCAGCAGCTTAGGGGGCAGTCCCCTCAATGAGCAGTTCTTC. Translated, it gives CASSLGGSPLNEQFF.

CDR3 protein: CASSFSDDEAFF. CDR3 nucleotide sequence: TGTGCCAGCAGCTTTTCGGATGATGAAGCTTTCTTT. This chain uses TRBV5-5 with TRBJ1-1; D is uncertain. CDR3 length: 12 amino acids. Germline CDR1 is SGHKS and CDR2 is YYEKEE (reference sequence). V was cut by 2 bases and J by 7 bases, with 9 bases left in between.

The chain employs TRBV6-1 and TRBJ2-1, with D perhaps matching TRBD2 (7 bases). V lost 1 base and J 10 bases, leaving 14 bases between the germline ends. Germline loops: CDR1 MNHNS, CDR2 SASEGT. The CDR3 is made up of 14 amino acids. CDR3 sequence (DNA): TGTGCCAGCAGTGAAGGGGGGGGCCCCGCAGAGCAGTTCTTC. It specifies CASSEGGGPAEQFF.

This clonotype has a handful of counts. This chain connects TRBV2 to TRBJ2-3; unclear D gene. CDR1 is SNHLY and CDR2 is FYNNEI in the germline V gene. V was shortened by 7 bases and J by 5 bases, with 16 bases between the two germline ends. The CDR3 totals 14 residues. This CDR3 is CASTRPNRRDTQYF. CDR3 coding DNA: TGTGCCAGCACCCGGCCCAACCGGAGAGATACGCAGTATTTT. Looking up the rest from reference TRBV2 and TRBJ2-3 gives the full variable domain: EPEVTQTPSHQVTQMGQEVILRCVPISNHLYFYWYRQILGQKVEFLVSFYNNEISEKSEIFDDQFSVERPDGSNFTLKIRSTKLEDSAMYFCASTRPNRRDTQYFGPGTRLTVL.

The chain recombines TRBV29-1 with TRBJ2-4, with a possible D match to TRBD1 (6 bases). There are 14 residues in the CDR3. Per germline, CDR1 SQVTM and CDR2 ANQGSEA. Trimming took off 4 bases at V and 8 bases at J, with 18 bases between the two ends. CDR3 nucleotides: TGCAGCGTTGCGAGTAGGGACAACCGGGACATTCAGTACTTC. It encodes CSVASRDNRDIQYF.

A remark on this clonotype: Just one base apart from a much larger clone, this may be a read error. J is TRBJ2-3 and V is TRBV12-3 or TRBV12-4; no clear D gene. This CDR3 region has 16 residues. The CDR3 DNA is TGTGCCAGCAGTTTTCGGACCAAAATAAGCACAAATACGCAGTATTTT. Amino acids: CASSFRTKISTNTQYF.

This clonotype has only a few counts. The chain is built from TRBV10-2 and TRBJ2-1; TRBD1 is a possible D gene (5 bases). V shed 4 bases and J shed 7 bases, with 20 bases lying between them. Germline CDR1 is WSHSY and CDR2 is SAAADI. This CDR3 contains 16 residues. The CDR3 sequence is CASSVSQGRLENEQFF. CDR3 DNA sequence: TGCGCCAGCAGTGTCAGCCAGGGTAGGTTAGAAAATGAGCAGTTCTTC.

J is TRBJ1-2 and V is TRBV9; no definite D call. This CDR3 contains 16 residues. CDR1 and CDR2 (germline): SGDLS, YYNGEE. Trimming took 0 bases from V and 7 from J, leaving 19 bases between them. CDR3 sequence (DNA): TGTGCCAGCAGCGTAGAGGACCGCAACAGAGGGAGTGGCTACACCTTC. It yields the protein CASSVEDRNRGSGYTF.

The rearrangement links TRBV20-1 to TRBJ2-7, with 8 bases that match TRBD2. The CDR3 has 15 amino acids. Germline trimming cut 7 bases from V and 2 bases from J; bases unmatched to any gene: 13. Germline V gene lookup returns CDR1 DFQATT and CDR2 SNEGSKA (reference sequence). This CDR3 is CSVSTGGGTTYEQYF. DNA of the CDR3: TGCAGTGTTAGTACTGGCGGGGGGACCACCTACGAGCAGTACTTC.

A few counts support this clonotype. The V call is TRBV3-1, the J call TRBJ1-6; TRBD1 might be the D (5 bases). Germline V gene lookup returns CDR1 LGHDT and CDR2 YNNKEL (reference sequence). This CDR3 spans 18 amino acids. Deletions cut 2 bases from V and 1 base from J, with 15 bases between. CDR3 residues: CASSQLPQWGSYNSPLHF. The CDR3 coding sequence is TGTGCCAGCAGCCAACTACCTCAGTGGGGGTCCTATAATTCACCCCTCCACTTT. The whole variable domain, filled in from reference TRBV3-1 and TRBJ1-6, reads DTAVSQTPKYLVTQMGNDKSIKCEQNLGHDTMYWYKQDSKKFLKIMFSYNNKELIINETVPNRFSPKSPDKAHLNLHINSLELGDSAVYFCASSQLPQWGSYNSPLHFGNGTRLTVT.

As to this clonotype: This may come from a read error, since a much larger clone is one base off. The J gene is TRBJ1-4, the V gene TRBV12-3 or TRBV12-4; D ambiguous. The CDR3 contains 14 residues. The DNA of the CDR3 is TGTGCCAGTAGCAGACCTCCAACTAATGAAGAACTGTTTTTT. Its protein product is CASSRPPTNEELFF.

This clonotype came up once. The CDR3 DNA follows: TGCAGTGCGGATCCCCGCAGCCAGTACTTC. Its translation is CSADPRSQYF. The chain couples TRBV20-1 to TRBJ2-4; D not certain. This CDR3 is 10 amino acids long. Germline CDR1 reads DFQATT; CDR2 reads SNEGSKA (reference sequence). The V and J ends lost 6 bases and 13 bases respectively, with 13 bases between them.

This chain joins TRBV7-2 and TRBJ2-3, with D unresolved. From germline, CDR1 is SGHTA and CDR2 FQGNSA. Between the trimmed V and J ends, which lost 5 bases and 0 bases, there was a span of 12 bases. The length of the CDR3 is 15 residues. Here the CDR3 reads CASSIIDGSTDTQYF. CDR3 in DNA: TGTGCCAGCAGCATCATCGACGGAAGCACAGATACGCAGTATTTT.

This clonotype has a handful of counts. V usage is TRBV9 and J usage is TRBJ2-1, with D perhaps assigned TRBD1 or TRBD2 (5 bases each). The CDR3 totals 18 residues. The germline V gene has CDR1 SGDLS and CDR2 YYNGEE. V was cut by 0 bases and J by 0 bases, with 16 bases left in between. The CDR3 nucleotides are TGTGCCAGCAGCGTAGAGGAGAGAGGGACCAACTCCTACAATGAGCAGTTCTTC. It encodes CASSVEERGTNSYNEQFF.

This clonotype was recorded at least ten times. This rearrangement joins TRBV7-2 to TRBJ2-7; the D gene is possibly TRBD2 (5 bases). This CDR3 is built from 14 residues. The germline V gene has CDR1 SGHTA and CDR2 FQGNSA. V was cut by 1 base and J by 1 base, with 8 bases left in between. The CDR3 loop is CASSLGTSSYEQYF. The CDR3 DNA reads TGTGCCAGCAGCTTAGGGACTTCTTCCTACGAGCAGTACTTC.

This rearrangement joins TRBV7-9 to TRBJ1-1; D gene ambiguous. The CDR3 runs 14 residues. In germline, CDR1 is SEHNR, CDR2 FQNEAQ (reference sequence). Between the trimmed V and J ends, which lost 1 base and 4 bases, there was a span of 10 bases. CDR3 DNA sequence: TGTGCCAGCAGCTTAGGCCCGGTGAGCACTGAAGCTTTCTTT. Translated: CASSLGPVSTEAFF. Full variable domain (missing parts from reference TRBV7-9 and TRBJ1-1): DTGVSQNPRHKITKRGQNVTFRCDPISEHNRLYWYRQTLGQGPEFLTYFQNEAQLEKSRLLSDRFSAERPKGSFSTLEIQRTEQGDSAMYLCASSLGPVSTEAFFGQGTRLTVV.

This clonotype was detected ten times or more. This chain connects TRBV10-3 to TRBJ2-1, with D possibly TRBD2 on 6 matching bases. V lost 0 bases and J 2 bases, leaving 17 bases between the germline ends. Per the germline V gene, CDR1 is ENHRY and CDR2 is SYGVKD. The CDR3 runs 18 residues. The CDR3 sequence: CAISESVSSPGAYNEQFF. CDR3 sequence (DNA): TGTGCCATCAGTGAGTCGGTTTCCTCTCCGGGGGCCTACAATGAGCAGTTCTTC.